This is a list of T cell receptor beta chains from one sample in a study of control samples from healthy donors and cancer patients. Assay used: immunoSEQ multiplex PCR; TCRdb lists only in-frame clones, some missing. This repertoire shows about 77,000 clones, 85% to 95% found once; its top ten account for more than 5%. The specimen was blood. The receptors originated from a woman aged 55-69 years in good health. The CDR3 runs from the conserved cysteine through the conserved F or W. Each record gives: V gene, D gene, J gene, clone size, CDR3 DNA, CDR3 protein. D genes are given only for firm matches. Rows may omit the clone size; those that give it use once, few, many or a size class.

TRBV24-1	TRBD2	TRBJ2-3	-	TGTGCCACCAGTGATCGGATCACTAGCGGGAGGTACACAGATACGCAGTATTTT	CATSDRITSGRYTDTQYF
TRBV10-3	-	TRBJ2-1	-	TGTGCCATCAGTGAGAGGGACTCCATGGGAAATGAGCAGTTCTTC	CAISERDSMGNEQFF
TRBV6-2/TRBV6-3	-	TRBJ2-7	once	TGTGCCAGCAGTTACGGGTCAGGGCGCTACGAGCAGTACTTC	CASSYGSGRYEQYF
TRBV18	TRBD1	TRBJ1-2	-	TGTGCCAGCTCAGCGGGACAGGAGGCTAACTATGGCTACACCTTC	CASSAGQEANYGYTF
TRBV6-6	-	TRBJ2-7	-	TGTGCCAGCAGTAACTTCGTAGAGGGCGGCGAGCAGTACTTC	CASSNFVEGGEQYF
TRBV28	TRBD2	TRBJ2-1	-	TGTGCCAGCAGTTTTGGAGCGGGGGGTAGGAATGAGCAGTTCTTC	CASSFGAGGRNEQFF
TRBV27	-	TRBJ2-1	-	TGTGCCAGCGGACAGGCGGGAGCGGTCACCTACAATGAGCAGTTCTTC	CASGQAGAVTYNEQFF
TRBV7-9	-	TRBJ1-1	-	TGTGCCAGCAGCTTAGGGGGGTTTTTCCAAATGAACACTGAAGCTTTCTTT	CASSLGGFFQMNTEAFF
TRBV18	-	TRBJ1-3	once	TGTGCCAGCTCACCACGTCTCTTAACGAGCTCTGGAAACACCATATATTTT	CASSPRLLTSSGNTIYF
TRBV3-1/TRBV3-2	TRBD1	TRBJ2-3	once	TGTGCCAGCAGCCTTAGACAGGGCCCAGATACGCAGTATTTT	CASSLRQGPDTQYF
TRBV28	-	TRBJ2-1	-	TGTGCCAGCGTCGCGAACTATGAGCAGTTCTTC	CASVANYEQFF
TRBV6-1	TRBD2	TRBJ2-1	-	TGTGCCAGCAGTGACACTAGCGGGTTTTTCTACAATGAGCAGTTCTTC	CASSDTSGFFYNEQFF
TRBV9	-	TRBJ1-2	-	TGTGCCAGCAGCGTAGCCATGCGGGACTATGGCTACACCTTC	CASSVAMRDYGYTF
TRBV30	TRBD1	TRBJ2-7	-	TGTGCCTTGACCGGGACAGGGGGGAAGTACGAGCAGTACTTC	CALTGTGGKYEQYF
TRBV5-6	TRBD2	TRBJ2-6	-	TGTGCCAGCAGAGCGGGGTACTCTGGGGCCAACGTCCTGACTTTC	CASRAGYSGANVLTF
TRBV9	-	TRBJ2-3	-	TGTGCCAGCAGCGCCACAGTCATTCCAAACACAGATACGCAGTATTTT	CASSATVIPNTDTQYF
TRBV15	TRBD1	TRBJ2-5	-	TGTGCCACCAGCAGAGTCCGGTTGAACAGGGGAGAGACCCAGTACTTC	CATSRVRLNRGETQYF
TRBV6-5	TRBD1	TRBJ2-5	-	TGTGCCAGCAGTTTCGACAGGGGTATACAGACCCAGTACTTC	CASSFDRGIQTQYF
TRBV10-1	-	TRBJ2-2	-	TGCGCCAGCAGTGATTACGGGGTTACCGGGGAGCTGTTTTTT	CASSDYGVTGELFF
TRBV11-2	TRBD2	TRBJ2-1	-	TGTGCCAGCAGCCCCAGCGGGAGGGGGTCATACAATGAGCAGTTCTTC	CASSPSGRGSYNEQFF
TRBV5-1	-	TRBJ2-2	-	TGCGCCAGCAGCTTCCTGCGGGGTAACACCGGGGAGCTGTTTTTT	CASSFLRGNTGELFF
TRBV3-1/TRBV3-2	-	TRBJ1-5	once	TGTGCCAGCAGCCAAGGGACAGCAAATCAGCCCCAGCATTTT	CASSQGTANQPQHF
TRBV30	-	TRBJ2-5	-	TGTGCCTGGACCGGGGGCTTCGAGACCCAGTACTTC	CAWTGGFETQYF
TRBV27	TRBD1	TRBJ2-7	-	TGTGCCAGCAGTTCCACCGGGACAGGGGACTACGAGCAGTACTTC	CASSSTGTGDYEQYF
TRBV2	-	TRBJ1-6	-	TGTGCCAGCAGTTTTAGACAGAGCAGTATGGATTCACCCCTCCACTTT	CASSFRQSSMDSPLHF
TRBV28	-	TRBJ1-4	-	TGTGCCAGCGGCGCAGGGCTGGGCGAAAAACTGTTTTTT	CASGAGLGEKLFF
TRBV7-2	-	TRBJ1-2	once	TGTGCCAGCAGCTTAGTTTCGGGGGGAAGGAATGGCTACACCTTC	CASSLVSGGRNGYTF
TRBV9	TRBD1	TRBJ1-1	-	TGTGCCAGCACCGTGGGGACAGGGGCGTCGAACACTGAAGCTTTCTTT	CASTVGTGASNTEAFF
TRBV30	-	TRBJ2-7	-	TGTGCCTGGAGTGTAACCAGAAGCTCCTACGAGCAGTACTTC	CAWSVTRSSYEQYF
TRBV9	-	TRBJ1-5	-	TGTGCCAGCAGGCTTACAGGAACCCAGCCCCAGCATTTT	CASRLTGTQPQHF
TRBV6-5	-	TRBJ2-2	-	TGTGCCAGCACACTCAGATCGAACACCGGGGAGCTGTTTTTT	CASTLRSNTGELFF
TRBV5-1	TRBD1	TRBJ1-1	-	TGCGCCAGCAGCGCCGGCTGGACAGGGGACACTGAAGCTTTCTTT	CASSAGWTGDTEAFF
TRBV24-1	-	TRBJ2-3	-	TGTGCCACCAGTGATGTTCCGGGTCTAGAGCGGTATTTT	CATSDVPGLERYF
TRBV5-4	TRBD2	TRBJ2-5	-	TGTGCCAGCAGCAACCTTGGGGTCGGGAGGGTTCAAGAGACCCAGTACTTC	CASSNLGVGRVQETQYF
TRBV6-2/TRBV6-3	-	TRBJ2-1	-	TGTGCCAGCAGTTACTCGTTATTGCCAGACAATGAGCAGTTCTTC	CASSYSLLPDNEQFF
TRBV28	-	TRBJ2-5	-	TGTGCCAGCAGTCCAGGACTTCAAGAGACCCAGTACTTC	CASSPGLQETQYF
TRBV2	TRBD1	TRBJ2-7	once	TGTGCCAGCAGTGAAGCCGACAGGGGATGGCCTAGCCTAAGGTACGGTTCCTACGAGCAGTACTTC	CASSEADRGWPSLRYGSYEQYF
TRBV5-4	TRBD2	TRBJ2-2	-	TGTGCCAGCAGCCTCGGACTAGCGGGAGAAGGCGGGGAGCTGTTTTTT	CASSLGLAGEGGELFF
TRBV5-4	-	TRBJ2-7	-	TGTGCCAGCAGCCCCATGACGGGTAGCTACGAGCAGTACTTC	CASSPMTGSYEQYF
TRBV19	TRBD1	TRBJ1-1	-	TGTGCCAGTCGACCGACAGGGTACACTGAAGCTTTCTTT	CASRPTGYTEAFF
TRBV10-1	-	TRBJ2-1	-	TGCGCCAGTTCGCGGGACGCCAGAAATGAGGGGGAGCAGTTCTTC	CASSRDARNEGEQFF
TRBV5-4	TRBD1	TRBJ2-7	-	TGTGCCAGCAGCCATACGACAGGGTTGATGGCCCTGGCGATGGACGAGCAGTACTTC	CASSHTTGLMALAMDEQYF
TRBV19	TRBD2	TRBJ2-1	-	TGTGCCAGTAGCGGGACTAGCGGGAGGAGAGAGCAGTTCTTC	CASSGTSGRREQFF
TRBV19	TRBD1	TRBJ1-5	-	TGTGCCAGTAGTATAGGACAGGGGAGCAATCAGCCCCAGCATTTT	CASSIGQGSNQPQHF
TRBV7-3	-	TRBJ2-1	-	TGTGCCAGCAGCCGGTGGGTTAACAATGAGCAGTTCTTC	CASSRWVNNEQFF
TRBV29-1	TRBD1	TRBJ1-5	-	TGCAGCGCTCGACAGGGGGATCAGCCCCAGCATTTT	CSARQGDQPQHF